This T cell receptor (beta chain) was captured in a study of blood T cell repertoires in COVID-19. Across the study: The study drew acute and convalescent COVID-19 samples from the United States, Italy and Spain. The cDNA or gDNA used as material had been derived from T cells, B-cell-depleted T cells, or PBMCs.

The CDR3 has 18 amino acids. Germline assignment: CDR1 KGHSH and CDR2 LQKENI. With V trimmed by 2 bases and J by 0 bases, 11 bases remained unmatched. Original processing notes: Estimation of nucleated cell counts relied on the amplification of reference gene primers. The table came from immunoSEQ multiplex PCR; TCRdb's copy has only in-frame clones and leaves some out. V, J and clone size reflect that table, while D and trimming were determined from the DNA. The sample includes under 200,000 clones, roughly 80% of them seen just once. The TCR originated in a man aged 25 to 40 with active or convalescent COVID-19. Sequenced input: peripheral blood. The chain has TRBV18 and TRBJ1-2; the match to TRBD1 covers 8 bases. CDR3 nucleotides: TGTGCCAGCTCACCAACTCCCCTGGGACAGGCCACTAACTATGGCTACACCTTC. This sequence encodes CASSPTPLGQATNYGYTF.